The rows below give T cell receptor beta chains drawn from one sample of a study of beta chain features in type 1 diabetes. Assay: immunoSEQ multiplex PCR; the TCRdb copy retains only in-frame clones and omits some. The sample shows some 250,000 clones, 25% to 30% of them seen only once. The specimen was central memory CD4+ T cells from blood. The receptors were sampled from a man in his thirties or forties in good health. Both conserved end residues are part of each CDR3. D genes are given only for firm matches. The size of a clone is reported for some rows only, either as once, few or many, or as a class for expanded clones.

d_gene: .; v_gene: TRBV4-3; abundance: many; j_gene: TRBJ2-3; CDR3aa: CASSQEQSSTDTQYF; CDR3nt: TGCGCCAGCAGCCAAGAGCAGTCTAGCACAGATACGCAGTATTTT
d_gene: .; v_gene: TRBV29-1; abundance: many; j_gene: TRBJ2-1; CDR3aa: CSATSGAIEQFF; CDR3nt: TGCAGCGCAACTTCAGGGGCGATCGAGCAGTTCTTC
d_gene: .; v_gene: TRBV6-5; abundance: .; j_gene: TRBJ2-1; CDR3aa: CASGWSEQFF; CDR3nt: TGTGCCAGCGGATGGAGTGAGCAGTTCTTC
d_gene: .; v_gene: TRBV6-1; abundance: .; j_gene: TRBJ2-7; CDR3aa: CASGRGPYEQYF; CDR3nt: TGTGCCAGTGGCCGGGGGCCCTACGAGCAGTACTTC
d_gene: TRBD2; v_gene: TRBV10-3; abundance: many; j_gene: TRBJ2-5; CDR3aa: CAISASGTSDQETQYF; CDR3nt: TGTGCCATCAGTGCATCCGGGACTAGCGATCAAGAGACCCAGTACTTC
d_gene: TRBD2; v_gene: TRBV7-8; abundance: .; j_gene: TRBJ2-7; CDR3aa: CASSLGRTSGPEQYF; CDR3nt: TGTGCCAGCAGCTTAGGTAGAACTAGCGGGCCGGAGCAGTACTTC
d_gene: .; v_gene: TRBV4-2; abundance: .; j_gene: TRBJ2-5; CDR3aa: CASSQEKGGETQYF; CDR3nt: TGTGCCAGCAGCCAAGAAAAAGGGGGAGAGACCCAGTACTTC
d_gene: TRBD1; v_gene: TRBV30; abundance: few; j_gene: TRBJ1-2; CDR3aa: CAWRRTGGYGYTF; CDR3nt: TGTGCCTGGAGGCGGACAGGGGGTTATGGCTACACCTTC
d_gene: .; v_gene: TRBV29-1; abundance: few; j_gene: TRBJ2-3; CDR3aa: CSEGALGDTQYF; CDR3nt: TGCAGCGAAGGGGCGTTGGGAGATACGCAGTATTTT
d_gene: .; v_gene: TRBV19; abundance: .; j_gene: TRBJ1-2; CDR3aa: CAATSPGANYGYTF; CDR3nt: TGTGCCGCGACGTCCCCGGGGGCTAACTATGGCTACACCTTC
d_gene: .; v_gene: TRBV7-9; abundance: few; j_gene: TRBJ2-6; CDR3aa: CASTNMGVSGANVLTF; CDR3nt: TGTGCCAGCACCAATATGGGGGTTTCTGGGGCCAACGTCCTGACTTTC
d_gene: .; v_gene: TRBV7-2; abundance: .; j_gene: TRBJ1-2; CDR3aa: CASTRGGGTSGYTF; CDR3nt: TGTGCCAGCACCCGGGGAGGGGGGACTTCTGGCTACACCTTC
d_gene: .; v_gene: TRBV5-6; abundance: .; j_gene: TRBJ2-1; CDR3aa: CASSPTTGNEQFF; CDR3nt: TGTGCCAGCAGCCCTACGACGGGCAATGAGCAGTTCTTC
d_gene: .; v_gene: TRBV30; abundance: .; j_gene: TRBJ2-2; CDR3aa: CAWRSVQNTGELFF; CDR3nt: TGTGCCTGGAGGAGTGTACAGAACACCGGGGAGCTGTTTTTT
d_gene: .; v_gene: TRBV30; abundance: .; j_gene: TRBJ2-6; CDR3aa: CAWSVPSSGANVLTF; CDR3nt: TGTGCCTGGAGTGTCCCGAGCTCTGGGGCCAACGTCCTGACTTTC
d_gene: .; v_gene: TRBV5-4; abundance: .; j_gene: TRBJ2-1; CDR3aa: CASSGALTEIEQFF; CDR3nt: TGTGCCAGCAGCGGGGCGTTGACAGAGATTGAGCAGTTCTTC
d_gene: .; v_gene: TRBV6-5; abundance: .; j_gene: TRBJ2-1; CDR3aa: CASRPLGALNEQFF; CDR3nt: TGTGCCAGCAGGCCCTTAGGGGCTCTCAATGAGCAGTTCTTC
d_gene: .; v_gene: TRBV25-1; abundance: .; j_gene: TRBJ1-4; CDR3aa: CASSLTGSEKLFF; CDR3nt: TGTGCCAGCAGTCTTACAGGGTCTGAAAAACTGTTTTTT
d_gene: TRBD1; v_gene: TRBV11-2; abundance: .; j_gene: TRBJ1-4; CDR3aa: CASSPGTQGREKLFF; CDR3nt: TGTGCCAGCAGCCCCGGGACACAGGGGCGGGAAAAACTGTTTTTT
d_gene: .; v_gene: TRBV5-1; abundance: .; j_gene: TRBJ2-5; CDR3aa: CASSAGGVTTQETQYF; CDR3nt: TGCGCCAGCAGCGCCGGTGGGGTGACGACCCAAGAGACCCAGTACTTC
d_gene: .; v_gene: TRBV4-1; abundance: .; j_gene: TRBJ2-5; CDR3aa: CASSQVMGETQYF; CDR3nt: TGCGCCAGCAGCCAAGTAATGGGAGAGACCCAGTACTTC
d_gene: .; v_gene: TRBV15; abundance: .; j_gene: TRBJ2-3; CDR3aa: CATSRASNTQYF; CDR3nt: TGTGCCACCAGCAGAGCGTCGAATACGCAGTATTTT
d_gene: TRBD2; v_gene: TRBV11-2; abundance: .; j_gene: TRBJ2-1; CDR3aa: CASSYTSGTYNEQFF; CDR3nt: TGTGCCAGCAGCTATACTAGCGGAACCTACAATGAGCAGTTCTTC
d_gene: .; v_gene: TRBV5-6; abundance: .; j_gene: TRBJ2-1; CDR3aa: CASSRMRDEQFF; CDR3nt: TGTGCCAGCAGCCGTATGAGGGACGAGCAGTTCTTC
d_gene: .; v_gene: TRBV5-1; abundance: few; j_gene: TRBJ2-7; CDR3aa: CASNTGELLYYEQYF; CDR3nt: TGCGCCAGCAATACCGGCGAGCTACTTTACTACGAGCAGTACTTC
d_gene: .; v_gene: TRBV5-1; abundance: .; j_gene: TRBJ1-1; CDR3aa: CASSFTGMNTEAFF; CDR3nt: TGCGCCAGCAGCTTTACAGGGATGAACACTGAAGCTTTCTTT
d_gene: TRBD1; v_gene: TRBV18; abundance: few; j_gene: TRBJ1-5; CDR3aa: CASSPRQGGYQPQHF; CDR3nt: TGTGCCAGCTCACCAAGACAGGGGGGATATCAGCCCCAGCATTTT
d_gene: .; v_gene: TRBV7-9; abundance: many; j_gene: TRBJ1-1; CDR3aa: CASSLDEAEAFF; CDR3nt: TGTGCCAGCAGTCTGGACGAGGCTGAAGCTTTCTTT
d_gene: .; v_gene: TRBV30; abundance: .; j_gene: TRBJ2-1; CDR3aa: CACEWGGLYNEQFF; CDR3nt: TGTGCCTGTGAGTGGGGGGGGCTCTACAATGAGCAGTTCTTC
d_gene: .; v_gene: TRBV6-5; abundance: few; j_gene: TRBJ2-7; CDR3aa: CASSSPLSSYEQYF; CDR3nt: TGTGCCAGCAGTTCGCCTTTAAGCTCCTACGAGCAGTACTTC
d_gene: .; v_gene: TRBV9; abundance: few; j_gene: TRBJ2-5; CDR3aa: CASSDIYF; CDR3nt: TGTGCCAGCAGCGACATCTACTTC
d_gene: .; v_gene: TRBV29-1; abundance: few; j_gene: TRBJ2-5; CDR3aa: CSVQGTSLETQYF; CDR3nt: TGCAGCGTTCAGGGGACGTCTTTGGAGACCCAGTACTTC
d_gene: .; v_gene: TRBV7-2; abundance: few; j_gene: TRBJ2-6; CDR3aa: CASSYDSGANVLTF; CDR3nt: TGTGCCAGCAGCTACGACTCTGGGGCCAACGTCCTGACTTTC
d_gene: TRBD2; v_gene: TRBV29-1; abundance: .; j_gene: TRBJ2-1; CDR3aa: CSGQLAGGPREQFF; CDR3nt: TGCAGCGGGCAACTAGCGGGGGGGCCCCGGGAGCAGTTCTTC
d_gene: TRBD2; v_gene: TRBV6-5; abundance: .; j_gene: TRBJ2-3; CDR3aa: CASSLIAGGSTDTQYF; CDR3nt: TGTGCCAGCAGTTTAATAGCGGGAGGAAGCACAGATACGCAGTATTTT
d_gene: .; v_gene: TRBV19; abundance: few; j_gene: TRBJ1-2; CDR3aa: CASSRDGNYGYTF; CDR3nt: TGTGCCAGTAGCCGGGACGGCAACTATGGCTACACCTTC
d_gene: .; v_gene: TRBV5-8; abundance: .; j_gene: TRBJ2-5; CDR3aa: CASSLGLAVETQYF; CDR3nt: TGTGCCAGCAGCTTAGGCCTGGCGGTGGAGACCCAGTACTTC
d_gene: TRBD2; v_gene: TRBV28; abundance: .; j_gene: TRBJ2-7; CDR3aa: CASTLAGGLDEQYF; CDR3nt: TGTGCCAGCACCCTGGCGGGAGGGCTAGACGAGCAGTACTTC
d_gene: .; v_gene: TRBV5-1; abundance: few; j_gene: TRBJ2-7; CDR3aa: CASSLVGQDEQYF; CDR3nt: TGCGCCAGCAGCTTGGTGGGCCAGGACGAGCAGTACTTC
d_gene: TRBD1; v_gene: TRBV7-9; abundance: .; j_gene: TRBJ2-7; CDR3aa: CASSLGQVSYEQYF; CDR3nt: TGTGCCAGCAGCCTGGGACAGGTTTCCTACGAGCAGTACTTC
d_gene: .; v_gene: TRBV27; abundance: few; j_gene: TRBJ1-6; CDR3aa: CASSSRREHSPLHF; CDR3nt: TGTGCCAGCAGTTCGCGGCGGGAGCATTCACCCCTCCACTTT
d_gene: .; v_gene: TRBV14; abundance: .; j_gene: TRBJ2-5; CDR3aa: CASSLHTPGSETQYF; CDR3nt: TGTGCCAGCAGCCTCCATACTCCCGGATCGGAGACCCAGTACTTC
d_gene: .; v_gene: TRBV5-1; abundance: .; j_gene: TRBJ2-3; CDR3aa: CASSQDGTSTDTQYF; CDR3nt: TGCGCCAGCAGCCAGGACGGCACTAGCACAGATACGCAGTATTTT
d_gene: .; v_gene: TRBV7-9; abundance: .; j_gene: TRBJ2-3; CDR3aa: CASTAGRTSTDTQYF; CDR3nt: TGTGCCAGCACCGCCGGCAGGACCAGCACAGATACGCAGTATTTT
d_gene: .; v_gene: TRBV2; abundance: .; j_gene: TRBJ1-5; CDR3aa: CASSEEGRQPQHF; CDR3nt: TGTGCCAGCAGTGAAGAGGGCAGGCAGCCCCAGCATTTT